One and the same sample provided the 13 T cell receptor beta chains below, sequenced in a study of PD-1 blockade in classical Hodgkin lymphoma. Brentuximab vedotin exposure varied among the patients, all of whom had relapsed after autologous stem cell transplantation. Produced via immunoSEQ multiplex PCR; TCRdb's table is partial and in-frame only. The sample lists 40,000 to 50,000 clones; about 70% were seen once. Sequences were derived from peripheral blood mononuclear cells (PBMCs), sampled at baseline. These receptors were taken from a human donor with classical Hodgkin lymphoma.

CDR3 sequence (DNA): TGCGCCAGCAGCTCCCGGGGGACTAGCGGCTCTGGGTCCTACAATGAGCAGTTCTTC. Translation gives CASSSRGTSGSGSYNEQFF. V is TRBV5-1 and J is TRBJ2-1, with 11 bases fitting TRBD2. Germline loops: CDR1 SGHRS, CDR2 YFSETQ. Unmatched junction bases numbered 12, after V lost 3 bases and J lost 1 base. This CDR3 is built from 19 residues.

There are a few counts of this clone. V and J are TRBV7-9 and TRBJ2-3; 10 bases are shared with TRBD1. This CDR3 is built from 15 residues. Germline values: CDR1 SEHNR, CDR2 FQNEAQ (reference sequence). Trimming cost V 2 bases and J 3 bases; bases outside gene matches: 2. CDR3 bases: TGTGCCAGCAGCTTATGGGGACAGGGGACAGATACGCAGTATTTT. Translation: CASSLWGQGTDTQYF. The complete variable domain, with remaining parts taken from reference TRBV7-9 and TRBJ2-3, reads DTGVSQNPRHKITKRGQNVTFRCDPISEHNRLYWYRQTLGQGPEFLTYFQNEAQLEKSRLLSDRFSAERPKGSFSTLEIQRTEQGDSAMYLCASSLWGQGTDTQYFGPGTRLTVL.

This clone was seen just once. This chain uses TRBV4-2 with TRBJ2-3; tentatively, D is TRBD1 (5 bases). The CDR3 has 13 residues. The V gene's germline CDR1 is LGHNA and CDR2 YNFKEQ. Trimming took 2 bases from V and 6 from J, leaving 9 bases between them. Here the CDR3 DNA reads TGTGCCAGCAGCCAACGACAGCTGGATACGCAGTATTTT. This gives the protein CASSQRQLDTQYF.

The chain joins TRBV11-3 to TRBJ2-1, with TRBD1 matching 9 bases. Per the germline V gene, CDR1 is SGHNT and CDR2 is YENEEA. V lost 0 bases to trimming and J lost 4 bases; unmatched junction nucleotides: 7. This CDR3 is built from 17 residues. CDR3 nucleotide sequence: TGTGCCAGCAGCTTAGATAGAGCGGGACAGGGATACAATGAGCAGTTCTTC. Amino acid sequence: CASSLDRAGQGYNEQFF.

This clone appeared a single time. The chain joins TRBV5-7 to TRBJ1-1, with a weak D call TRBD1 (6 bases). TRBV5-7 is flagged as an ORF with uncertain function. The CDR3 has 14 residues. The germline V and J ends were trimmed by 2 bases and 3 bases, with 11 bases remaining between them. The CDR3 bases are TGTGCCAGCAGCTTAGGGGAGGGGGACACTGAAGCTTTCTTT. It is translated as CASSLGEGDTEAFF.

Concerning this clone: The conserved phenylalanine or tryptophan normally closing the CDR3 is absent here, so this likely arose from a read error. The limits of the CDR3 on the DNA are not certain, so only TCRdb's listed CDR3 is given. The CDR3 protein is CASSYSPGTGVRV. V is TRBV6-5 and J is TRBJ1-1; the listed D gene, TRBD1, was not tested against the DNA. The CDR3 region is 13 residues in length, termini included. Looked up from germline, CDR1 is MNHEY and CDR2 is SVGAGI.

The chain is built from TRBV7-3 and TRBJ2-7; TRBD2 is a possible D gene (5 bases). V lost 10 bases, J lost 5 bases, and 15 bases lay in between. The CDR3 loop spans 12 amino acids. Per the germline V gene, CDR1 is SGHTA and CDR2 is FQGTGA. CDR3 DNA sequence: TGTGCCACCCACCATTGGAGGAACGAGCAGTACTTC. Protein sequence: CATHHWRNEQYF. The variable domain in full, completed from reference TRBV7-3 and TRBJ2-7, reads GAGVSQTPSNKVTEKGKYVELRCDPISGHTALYWYRQSLGQGPEFLIYFQGTGAADDSGLPNDRFFAVRPEGSVSTLKIQRTERGDSAVYLCATHHWRNEQYFGPGTRLTVT.

The rearrangement joins TRBV30 to TRBJ1-6, with D hard to call. In germline, CDR1 is GTSNPN, CDR2 SVGIG (reference sequence). V lost 5 bases to trimming and J lost 0 bases, with 11 bases between them. CDR3 length equals 15 residues. The DNA for the CDR3 is TGTGCCTGGTCGAAGGAAAACTCCTATAATTCACCCCTCCACTTT. Amino acid sequence: CAWSKENSYNSPLHF.

This chain uses TRBV10-3 with TRBJ2-2; D possibly corresponds to TRBD1 (5 bases). V shed 0 bases and J shed 0 bases, with 11 bases lying between them. Germline V gene lookup returns CDR1 ENHRY and CDR2 SYGVKD. CDR3 length: 17 amino acids. DNA of the CDR3: TGTGCCATCAGTGAGTCGAACAGGCTTGCGAACACCGGGGAGCTGTTTTTT. This sequence encodes CAISESNRLANTGELFF.

The chain carries TRBV5-1 and TRBJ1-5; D is ambiguous. Trimming removed 1 base from V and 4 bases from J, with 9 bases in between. The CDR3 consists of 14 residues. Germline assignment: CDR1 SGHRS and CDR2 YFSETQ. CDR3 sequence (DNA): TGCGCCAGCAGCTTGACATCGGGAAATCAGCCCCAGCATTTT. Translating it yields CASSLTSGNQPQHF.

V and J are TRBV7-3 and TRBJ2-2; no reliable D call. Germline V gives CDR1 SGHTA, CDR2 FQGTGA. This CDR3 comprises 14 residues. Trimming pared 2 bases from V and 7 bases from J, leaving 11 bases between. The CDR3 is CASSLLFYGGELFF. The DNA for the CDR3 is TGTGCCAGCAGCTTACTTTTCTACGGCGGGGAGCTGTTTTTT.

Worth noting for this clone: The sample has other DNA sequences that encode this CDR3 too. The chain recombines TRBV18 with TRBJ1-5, with no clear D. V lost 1 base to trimming and J lost 2 bases, with 18 bases between them. The CDR3 spans 18 residues. Germline CDR1 KGHSH, CDR2 LQKENI. The CDR3 bases are TGTGCCAGCTCACCACTTCCGGCTGGGGTCGGAGGCAATCAGCCCCAGCATTTT. Residues: CASSPLPAGVGGNQPQHF.

The V and J genes are TRBV6-5 and TRBJ1-1; D is undetermined. Germline values: CDR1 MNHEY, CDR2 SVGAGI. The CDR3 is 13 residues long. Trimming pared 11 bases from V and 6 bases from J, leaving 19 bases between. The CDR3 bases are TGTGCCGCCCTCGGCCGGGCCCAGTCTGAAGCTTTCTTT. Encoded protein: CAALGRAQSEAFF.